The clone carrying this TCR beta chain was detected only a few times. The antigen is unknown. Using its own MiXCR run on the 5' RACE reads, TCRdb lists one record per CDR3 protein. The table lists hundreds of thousands of distinct CDR3 sequences, around a sixth of them singletons. These data belong to a study of T-cell memory formation after mild COVID-19. The overall study: The study found TCR clusters largely donor specific. Study findings and constraints: Clones from the second wave (peaking day 37) had unconfirmed SARS-CoV-2 specificity.

V was cut by 0 bases and J by 2 bases, with 7 bases left in between. Germline V lookup: CDR1 SGHTA, CDR2 FQGNSA. The CDR3 loop spans 14 amino acids. The material sequenced was PBMCs or a T cell subset sorted from them (not recorded which). V is TRBV7-2 and J is TRBJ1-2, with D possibly matching TRBD1 (5 bases). The TCR sequence derives from a man younger than 35 who had mild COVID-19 (a few samples of this study predate the infection). Cell type and time point are not known. The CDR3 DNA is TGTGCCAGCAGCTTAGCTGGGGGGAACTATGGCTACACCTTC. Its protein is CASSLAGGNYGYTF.